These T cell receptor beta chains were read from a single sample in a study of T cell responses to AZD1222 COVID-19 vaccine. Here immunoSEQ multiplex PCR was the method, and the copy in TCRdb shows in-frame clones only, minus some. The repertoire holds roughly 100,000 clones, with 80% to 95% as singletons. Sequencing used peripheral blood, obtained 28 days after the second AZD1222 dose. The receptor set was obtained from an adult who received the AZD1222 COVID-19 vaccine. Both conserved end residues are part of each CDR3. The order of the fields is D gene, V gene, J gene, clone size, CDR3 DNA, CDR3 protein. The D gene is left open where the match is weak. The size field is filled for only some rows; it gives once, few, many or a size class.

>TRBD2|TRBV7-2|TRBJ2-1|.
TGTGCCAGCAGCTTAAGCGGGAGCTACGGCAATGAGCAGTTCTTC
CASSLSGSYGNEQFF
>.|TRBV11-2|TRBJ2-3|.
TGTGCCAGCAGCTTTAGGAGGGCCACAGATACGCAGTATTTT
CASSFRRATDTQYF
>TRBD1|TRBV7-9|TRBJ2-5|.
TGTGCCAGCAGCCTGAACAGGGGAGAGACCCAGTACTTC
CASSLNRGETQYF
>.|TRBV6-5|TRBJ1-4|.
TGTGCCAGCAGCCCCCTCTATGCAACTAATGAAAAACTGTTTTTT
CASSPLYATNEKLFF
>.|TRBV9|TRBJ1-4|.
TGTGCCAGCAGCGTAGGTTTAGACCATAATGAAAAACTGTTTTTT
CASSVGLDHNEKLFF
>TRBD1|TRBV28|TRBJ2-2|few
TGTGCCACCGGACAGGCGAACACCGGGGAGCTGTTTTTT
CATGQANTGELFF
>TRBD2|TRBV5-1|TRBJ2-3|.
TGCGCCAGCGGACTAGCGGGAACGACAGATACGCAGTATTTT
CASGLAGTTDTQYF
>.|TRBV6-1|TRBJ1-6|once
TGTGCCAGCAGTGGGGCCCAGGGAGTATCCTATAATTCACCCCTCCACTTT
CASSGAQGVSYNSPLHF
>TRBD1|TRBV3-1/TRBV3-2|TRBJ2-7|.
TGTGCCAGCAGCCAAGACCTCTTTGGGACAGGTAATACCTACGAGCAGTACTTC
CASSQDLFGTGNTYEQYF
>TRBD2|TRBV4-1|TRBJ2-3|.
TGCGCCAGCAGCCAAGTGTCGGAGCGGGGAGGAGATACGCAGTATTTT
CASSQVSERGGDTQYF
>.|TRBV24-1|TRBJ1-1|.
TGTGCCACCAGTAAGGGAGGGGAAGCTTTCTTT
CATSKGGEAFF
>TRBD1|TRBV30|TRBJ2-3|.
TGTGCCTGGAGAACAGGGGTATATACGCAGTATTTT
CAWRTGVYTQYF
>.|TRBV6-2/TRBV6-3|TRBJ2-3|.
TGTGCCAGCAGACCTACAGGATTATCAGATACGCAGTATTTT
CASRPTGLSDTQYF
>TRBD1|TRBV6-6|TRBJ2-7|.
TGTGCCAGCAGGCCGACAGAGGGGGCGGGCGAGCAGTACTTC
CASRPTEGAGEQYF
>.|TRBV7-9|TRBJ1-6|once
TGTGCCAGCAGCCGCCCCGAGAATTCACCCCTCCACTTT
CASSRPENSPLHF
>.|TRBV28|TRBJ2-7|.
TGTGCCAGTTGGACGGCGAGCTCCTACGAGCAGTACTTC
CASWTASSYEQYF
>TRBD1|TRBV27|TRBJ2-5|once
TGTGCCAGCAGTCCCTGGACAGGGCCGGCGGGGGAGACCCAGTACTTC
CASSPWTGPAGETQYF
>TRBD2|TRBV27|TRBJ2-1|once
TGTGCCAGCAGTCCAAGCGGGGGAAGCTCCTACAATGAGCAGTTCTTC
CASSPSGGSSYNEQFF
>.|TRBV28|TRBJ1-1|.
TGTGCCAGCAGTTTACGGGCGCCCCCCGAAGCTTTCTTT
CASSLRAPPEAFF
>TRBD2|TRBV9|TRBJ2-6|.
TGTGCCAGCAGCAGGGAGGGGAGAGGGGCCAACGTCCTGACTTTC
CASSREGRGANVLTF
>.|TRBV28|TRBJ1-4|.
TGTGCCACTCTCCGGGGGAATGAAAAACTGTTTTTT
CATLRGNEKLFF
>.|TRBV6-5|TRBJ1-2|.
TGTGCCAGCTACGGCACCACGGACTATGGCTACACCTTC
CASYGTTDYGYTF
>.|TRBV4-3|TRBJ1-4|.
TGCGCCAGCAGCCGTAGCCTGAGAGGGGCGGAGGATGAAAAACTGTTTTTT
CASSRSLRGAEDEKLFF
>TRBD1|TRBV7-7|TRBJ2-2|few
TGTGCTAGCAGCGCCGGACAGGACACCGGGGAGCTGTTTTTT
CASSAGQDTGELFF
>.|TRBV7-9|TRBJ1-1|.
TGTGCCAGCAGCTTAGCACAGCCAGGGGATACTGAAGCTTTCTTT
CASSLAQPGDTEAFF
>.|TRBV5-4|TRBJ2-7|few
TGTGCCAGCAGCTTGACCGCTAGTAAAGGGGAGCAGTACTTC
CASSLTASKGEQYF
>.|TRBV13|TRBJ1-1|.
TGTGCCAGCAGCTCACCCCCTAGGCCAAACACTGAAGCTTTCTTT
CASSSPPRPNTEAFF
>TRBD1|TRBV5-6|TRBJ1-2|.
TGTGCCAGCAGCTACATTGACAGGGCGTACTATGGCTACACCTTC
CASSYIDRAYYGYTF
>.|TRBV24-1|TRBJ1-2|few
TGTGCCACCAATAACAGGGTAGTCTCTGGCTACACCTTC
CATNNRVVSGYTF
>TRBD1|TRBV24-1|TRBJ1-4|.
TGTGCCACCAGTGGGGGGGACAGTATTAATGAAAAACTGTTTTTT
CATSGGDSINEKLFF
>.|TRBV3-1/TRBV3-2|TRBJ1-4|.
TGTGCCAGCAGCCTCTGGGGGCCAGGGGAGGCTGAAAAACTGTTTTTT
CASSLWGPGEAEKLFF
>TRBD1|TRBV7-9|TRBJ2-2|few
TGTGCCAGCAGCTCCCGGGTCCTGCCCGGGACAGGGAAGGCCGGGGAGCTGTTTTTT
CASSSRVLPGTGKAGELFF
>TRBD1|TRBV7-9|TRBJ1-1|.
TGTGCCAGCAGCTTAGCGACAGGGCGGACTGAAGCTTTCTTT
CASSLATGRTEAFF
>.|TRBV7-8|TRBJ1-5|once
TGTGCCAGCAGCTTAGTCGGCCGGGGGCGGGGGAATCAGCCCCAGCATTTT
CASSLVGRGRGNQPQHF
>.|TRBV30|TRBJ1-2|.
TGTGCCTGGAGTCGTTTGGCAGGGCCATCCTGGGGCTACACCTTC
CAWSRLAGPSWGYTF
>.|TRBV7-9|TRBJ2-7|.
TGTGCCAGCAGCTTAGGCGGACAGAGAAGCTACGAGCAGTACTTC
CASSLGGQRSYEQYF
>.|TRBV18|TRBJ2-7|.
TGTGCCAGCTCACCACCGTGGGACACTTACGAGCAGTACTTC
CASSPPWDTYEQYF
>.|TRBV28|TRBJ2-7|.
TGTGCCAGCAGTTTATATCTCAACCCCACCTACGAGCAGTACTTC
CASSLYLNPTYEQYF
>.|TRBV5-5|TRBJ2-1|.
TGTGCCAGCAGCTTGAGTGGGAGCTCCTACAATGAGCAGTTCTTC
CASSLSGSSYNEQFF
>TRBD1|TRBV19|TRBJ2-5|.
TGTGCCAGTAGTGGACAGGGCAGAGCTCAAGAGACCCAGTACTTC
CASSGQGRAQETQYF
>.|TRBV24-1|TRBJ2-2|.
TGTGCCACCAGTGATTCTGGCGGAAGGGAAGTTAGCACCGGGGAGCTGTTTTTT
CATSDSGGREVSTGELFF